This T cell receptor (beta chain) was found in a study of human T cells and chemical hapten exposure. In the study overall: Minor pooled library volume differences mainly drove per-sample TCR yield variation.

Library construction involved attaching unique molecular identifiers to individual cDNA molecules, which allowed quantitative, reproducible TCR counting. Authors' analysis steps: 96,000 or so TCRs per sample was the median, with a range of 23,224 to 690,600. One entry per CDR3 protein, called by TCRdb with MiXCR from the 5' RACE reads. The V and J calls, along with clone size, are taken from TCRdb and not from the paper's own processing. The sample gives more than 140,000 distinct CDR3 sequences, about 4.3% of which show up once; 1.3% to 1.5% is in the top ten. This clonotype was recorded at least ten times. No antigen is known for it. Notes on the study in general: Unchanged with DPC sensitization were TCRs above 1 in 1000 frequency.

Extraction of total RNA was performed on unfractionated whole blood. Germline CDR1 MNHNS, CDR2 SASEGT. There are 15 residues in the CDR3. V was clipped by 2 bases and J by 6 bases, with 14 bases between them. V is TRBV6-1 and J is TRBJ2-1, with D perhaps matching TRBD2 (6 bases). The receptor was isolated from a female donor in good health. As DNA, the CDR3 is TGTGCCAGCAGTGAATTTGTAGCGGTCAGCAATGAGCAGTTCTTC. Amino acids: CASSEFVAVSNEQFF.